This TCR beta chain was observed in a study of blood T cell repertoires in COVID-19. For the study at large: COVID-19 samples from acute and convalescent phases originated in the United States, Italy and Spain. The analysed material was cDNA or gDNA that came from T cells, B-cell-depleted T cells, or PBMCs.

Per the original data handling: Amplification with reference gene primers provided the estimates of nucleated cell counts. Clones were sequenced by immunoSEQ multiplex PCR, and TCRdb holds only the in-frame ones, with some missing. V, J and clone size are taken as reported in that table, and D and trimming were inferred from the DNA itself. The data contain 11,000 to 15,000 clones, approximately 88% of them seen just once; the ten biggest clones take up about 5%. Germline V gene lookup returns CDR1 SGHKS and CDR2 YYEKEE (reference sequence). The CDR3 sequence is 14 residues long. With 4 bases clipped from V and 3 bases from J, the junction kept 6 bases outside the gene matches.

The TCR originated in a human donor in a cohort sampled during active COVID-19. Source material: peripheral blood. The chain uses TRBV5-5 and TRBJ2-7, with 8 bases that match TRBD1. CDR3 sequence: CASSPGQGYYEQYF. DNA of the CDR3: TGTGCCAGCAGCCCAGGACAGGGCTACTACGAGCAGTACTTC.